Listed here are 12 T cell receptor beta chains from one sample, sequenced in a study of T cells in Graves' hyperthyroidism and ophthalmopathy. RNA transcripts were the template for amplifying TCR beta CDR3 regions. The HTBI set primed first-round TCR CDR3 RT-PCR. MiXCR, applied by TCRdb to the multiplex PCR reads, yields one record per CDR3 protein. The sample lists fewer than 550,000 distinct CDR3 sequences, more than 15% occurring once. What was sequenced was blood. The receptors here all came from a woman aged 18-29 years with Graves' hyperthyroidism.

The chain combines TRBV3-1 with TRBJ2-1; TRBD2 matches at 10 bases. This CDR3 has 15 amino acids. V lost 2 bases and J lost 8; bases outside the gene matches: 6. Germline V gene lookup returns CDR1 LGHDT and CDR2 YNNKEL (reference sequence). In DNA form, the CDR3 reads TGTGCCAGCAGCCAAAAAGCGGGAGGGCCGGATGAGCAGTTCTTC. As protein: CASSQKAGGPDEQFF.

Only a few counts were recorded for this clonotype. Since a much larger clone is just one base distant, this may be a read error. The rearrangement uses TRBV13 and TRBJ2-1; 7 positions match TRBD1. The CDR3 runs 13 residues. Germline V gene data show CDR1 as PRHDT and CDR2 as FYEKMQ (reference sequence). In DNA, the CDR3 is TGTGCCAGCAGACCGACAGGGTCGAATGAGCAGCTCTTC. Protein product: CASRPTGSNEQLF.

This clonotype showed up just a few times. V gene TRBV20-1 combines with J gene TRBJ1-4; tentative D call: TRBD1 (5 bases). The CDR3 contains 12 residues. CDR1 is DFQATT and CDR2 is SNEGSKA in the germline V gene (reference sequence). V gave up 4 bases and J gave up 6 bases, with 9 bases separating them. CDR3 sequence: CSATGTDEKLFF. CDR3 bases: TGCAGTGCTACCGGGACTGATGAAAAACTGTTTTTT.

V is TRBV19 and J is TRBJ1-2; the match to TRBD1 covers 11 bases. Germline lookup yields CDR1 LNHDA and CDR2 SQIVND (reference sequence). CDR3 length: 15 residues. V shed 5 bases, J shed 3 bases, and the junction held 5 bases outside the gene matches. CDR3 region: CASSFRTGGYYGYTF. The CDR3 DNA sequence: TGTGCCAGTAGTTTCCGGACAGGGGGCTACTATGGCTACACCTTC.

The V and J genes are TRBV7-6 and TRBJ2-1; D may be TRBD1 (5 bases). V lost 4 bases to trimming and J lost 4 bases, with 23 bases between them. The CDR3 consists of 18 residues. Per the germline V gene, CDR1 is SGHVS and CDR2 is FNYEAQ. The CDR3: CASSSSLPEGALYNEQFF. CDR3 DNA: TGTGCCAGCAGCTCAAGCCTCCCCGAAGGGGCGTTATACAATGAGCAGTTCTTC.

There are many counts of this clonotype. The chain combines TRBV11-2 with TRBJ1-1; D is ambiguous. CDR3 length equals 13 residues. CDR1 and CDR2 (germline): SGHAT, FQNNGV. The V end was cut by 0 bases, the J end by 5 bases, with 7 bases between. The CDR3 sequence: CASSLDQVTEAFF. The CDR3 coding sequence is TGTGCCAGCAGCTTAGATCAAGTGACTGAAGCTTTCTTT.

This clonotype was observed at least ten times. This chain links TRBV28 with TRBJ1-3, with D unclear. This CDR3 has 11 residues. Germline-derived CDR1 and CDR2 are MDHEN and SYDVKM. Trimming pared 8 bases from V and 4 bases from J, leaving 6 bases between. The CDR3, as DNA: TGTGCCAGCCAGTCAGGAAACACCATATATTTT. It encodes CASQSGNTIYF.

There are many counts of this clonotype. The chain couples TRBV29-1 to TRBJ1-1, with 9 bases fitting TRBD1. Germline trimming cut 0 bases from V and 5 bases from J; bases unmatched to any gene: 4. The CDR3 totals 14 residues. The germline V gene encodes CDR1 SQVTM and CDR2 ANQGSEA. The DNA of the CDR3 is TGCAGCGTTGAAGATCTAGACAGGGGGACTGAAGCTTTCTTT. Amino acids: CSVEDLDRGTEAFF.

Concerning this clonotype itself: This may stem from a read error, because a much larger clone lies one nucleotide away. J is TRBJ1-5 and V is TRBV6-2 or TRBV6-3; the D is unclear. The CDR3 extends over 13 amino acids. Germline assignment: CDR1 MNHEY and CDR2 SVGEGT. CDR3 loop: CASGYLRVQPRHF. The CDR3 bases are TGTGCCAGCGGATACCTACGGGTCCAGCCCCGGCATTTT.

This chain links TRBV6-6 with TRBJ2-7; D unclear. The CDR3 totals 17 residues. Germline V gives CDR1 MNHNY, CDR2 SVGAGI (reference sequence). The germline V and J ends were trimmed by 2 bases and 1 base, with 18 bases remaining between them. The chain's CDR3 is CASSYGQYEDYSYEQYF. The CDR3 DNA follows: TGTGCCAGCAGTTACGGGCAGTACGAAGATTATTCCTACGAGCAGTACTTC.

This clonotype came up once. The chain uses TRBV12-3 or TRBV12-4 and TRBJ2-3; weak D call: TRBD1 (8 bases). With 8 bases removed from V and 4 bases from J, the gap between germline ends came to 19 bases. The CDR3 totals 15 residues. CDR3 DNA sequence: TGTGCCAGCGGGGGGGGGCAGGGGGCAGCAGATACGCAGTATTTT. This translates into CASGGGQGAADTQYF.

This clonotype was observed a few times. The chain couples TRBV5-6 to TRBJ2-3; 12 bases line up with TRBD2. CDR1 SGHDT and CDR2 YYEEEE come from the germline V gene. CDR3 length: 16 residues. Trimming took 0 bases from V and 4 from J; bases not matched to a gene: 3. DNA of the CDR3: TGTGCCAGCAGCTTGGGACTAGCGGGAGTCGCAGATACGCAGTATTTT. It encodes CASSLGLAGVADTQYF.